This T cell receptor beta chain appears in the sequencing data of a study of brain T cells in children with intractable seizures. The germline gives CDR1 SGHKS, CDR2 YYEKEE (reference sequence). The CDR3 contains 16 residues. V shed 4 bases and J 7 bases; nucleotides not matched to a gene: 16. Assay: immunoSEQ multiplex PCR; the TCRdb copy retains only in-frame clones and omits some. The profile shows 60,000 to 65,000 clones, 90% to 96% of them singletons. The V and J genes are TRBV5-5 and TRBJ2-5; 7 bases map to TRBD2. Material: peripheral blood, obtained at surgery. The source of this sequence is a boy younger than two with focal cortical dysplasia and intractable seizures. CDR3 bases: TGTGCCAGCAGCCCTCTTGGGGGAGGGCCTGTAGGGACCCAGTACTTC. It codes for CASSPLGGGPVGTQYF.